This is a list of T cell receptor beta chains from one sample in a study of shared clonotypes between healthy human individuals. Some clones are missing from TCRdb's copy, which holds only in-frame ones; the method was immunoSEQ multiplex PCR. The data show approximately 1,500,000 clones, under 99% seen once. The sequencing input was naive CD4+ T cells sorted from blood. These TCRs come from a man aged 30-40 years in good health. Each CDR3 is given with its conserved first and last residue. The D gene is left open where the match is weak. Not all rows give a size; the values are once, few, many and, for expanded clones, a class.

>NA|NA|TRBV28|TRBJ1-5
CASSLVGQPQHF
TGTGCCAGCAGCCTTGTTGGGCAGCCCCAGCATTTT
>NA|NA|TRBV19|TRBJ2-7
CASSTAKTYEQYF
TGTGCCAGTAGTACCGCCAAGACCTACGAGCAGTACTTC
>NA|NA|TRBV18|TRBJ2-1
CASSRKGTLVYNEQFF
TGTGCCAGCTCCCGAAAAGGGACGTTAGTCTACAATGAGCAGTTCTTC
>TRBD2|NA|TRBV28|TRBJ2-7
CASSSPETSGNEQYF
TGTGCCAGCAGTTCGCCCGAGACTAGCGGGAACGAGCAGTACTTC
>TRBD2|NA|TRBV29-1|TRBJ2-7
CSARLRTSGSSYEQYF
TGCAGCGCCCGTCTCAGGACTAGCGGGAGTAGCTACGAGCAGTACTTC
>NA|NA|TRBV7-7|TRBJ2-3
CASSSGLRQDTQYF
TGTGCCAGCAGCTCCGGGCTGCGACAGGATACGCAGTATTTT
>NA|NA|TRBV27|TRBJ2-7
CASSLLSSSYEQYF
TGTGCCAGCAGTTTACTCTCTAGCTCCTACGAGCAGTACTTC
>NA|NA|TRBV1|TRBJ2-4
CTSSQAPPLAPKNIQYF
TGCACCAGCAGCCAAGCGCCCCCACTAGCTCCCAAAAACATTCAGTACTTC
>NA|once|TRBV7-9|TRBJ2-3
CASSDTDTQYF
TGTGCCAGCAGCGATACAGATACGCAGTATTTT
>NA|NA|TRBV11-3|TRBJ2-3
CASSLGGSPHQYF
TGTGCCAGCAGCTTAGGTGGAAGCCCCCACCAGTATTTT
>TRBD2|NA|TRBV9|TRBJ2-7
CASSPSGRATYEQYF
TGTGCCAGCAGCCCTAGCGGGAGGGCAACCTACGAGCAGTACTTC
>TRBD1|NA|TRBV15|TRBJ2-5
CATSAFPGQGQETQYF
TGTGCCACCAGCGCCTTCCCGGGACAGGGGCAAGAGACCCAGTACTTC
>TRBD1|NA|TRBV5-5|TRBJ2-7
CASSLRTGPYEEQYF
TGTGCCAGCAGCTTACGGACAGGGCCCTACGAGGAGCAGTACTTC
>NA|NA|TRBV9|TRBJ2-3
CASSVVSFPDTQYF
TGTGCCAGCAGCGTAGTCAGCTTTCCAGATACGCAGTATTTT
>NA|NA|TRBV30|TRBJ1-4
CACVRPSNEKLFF
TGTGCCTGCGTCCGGCCCTCTAATGAAAAACTGTTTTTT
>NA|NA|TRBV11-2|TRBJ2-3
CASSLDRGSTDTQYF
TGTGCCAGCAGCTTAGACAGGGGCAGCACAGATACGCAGTATTTT
>NA|NA|TRBV9|TRBJ1-1
CASSAGAQVNTEAFF
TGTGCCAGCAGCGCCGGTGCACAGGTGAACACTGAAGCTTTCTTT
>TRBD2|once|TRBV19|TRBJ2-7
CASSKIGGNYEQYF
TGTGCCAGTAGTAAGATCGGGGGGAACTACGAGCAGTACTTC
>NA|NA|TRBV27|TRBJ2-3
CASSAERAGPPDTQYF
TGTGCCAGTTCGGCCGAGCGGGCGGGGCCCCCAGATACGCAGTATTTT
>NA|NA|TRBV5-1|TRBJ2-1
CASSAQPGRSYNEQFF
TGCGCCAGCAGCGCCCAACCGGGACGGTCCTACAATGAGCAGTTCTTC
>TRBD1|few|TRBV10-3|TRBJ1-2
CAISGQGYGYTF
TGTGCCATCAGCGGACAGGGGTATGGCTACACCTTC